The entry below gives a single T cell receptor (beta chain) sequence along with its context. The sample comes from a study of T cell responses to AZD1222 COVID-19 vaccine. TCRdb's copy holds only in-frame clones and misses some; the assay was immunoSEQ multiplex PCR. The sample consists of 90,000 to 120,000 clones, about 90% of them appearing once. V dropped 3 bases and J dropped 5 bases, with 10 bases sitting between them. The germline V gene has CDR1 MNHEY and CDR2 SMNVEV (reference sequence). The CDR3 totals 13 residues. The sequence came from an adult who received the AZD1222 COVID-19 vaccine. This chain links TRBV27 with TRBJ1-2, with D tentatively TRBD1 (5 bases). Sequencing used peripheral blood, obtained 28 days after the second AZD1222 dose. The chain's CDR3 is CASSFSRVYGYTF. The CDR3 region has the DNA TGTGCCAGCAGTTTTTCCAGGGTTTATGGCTACACCTTC.